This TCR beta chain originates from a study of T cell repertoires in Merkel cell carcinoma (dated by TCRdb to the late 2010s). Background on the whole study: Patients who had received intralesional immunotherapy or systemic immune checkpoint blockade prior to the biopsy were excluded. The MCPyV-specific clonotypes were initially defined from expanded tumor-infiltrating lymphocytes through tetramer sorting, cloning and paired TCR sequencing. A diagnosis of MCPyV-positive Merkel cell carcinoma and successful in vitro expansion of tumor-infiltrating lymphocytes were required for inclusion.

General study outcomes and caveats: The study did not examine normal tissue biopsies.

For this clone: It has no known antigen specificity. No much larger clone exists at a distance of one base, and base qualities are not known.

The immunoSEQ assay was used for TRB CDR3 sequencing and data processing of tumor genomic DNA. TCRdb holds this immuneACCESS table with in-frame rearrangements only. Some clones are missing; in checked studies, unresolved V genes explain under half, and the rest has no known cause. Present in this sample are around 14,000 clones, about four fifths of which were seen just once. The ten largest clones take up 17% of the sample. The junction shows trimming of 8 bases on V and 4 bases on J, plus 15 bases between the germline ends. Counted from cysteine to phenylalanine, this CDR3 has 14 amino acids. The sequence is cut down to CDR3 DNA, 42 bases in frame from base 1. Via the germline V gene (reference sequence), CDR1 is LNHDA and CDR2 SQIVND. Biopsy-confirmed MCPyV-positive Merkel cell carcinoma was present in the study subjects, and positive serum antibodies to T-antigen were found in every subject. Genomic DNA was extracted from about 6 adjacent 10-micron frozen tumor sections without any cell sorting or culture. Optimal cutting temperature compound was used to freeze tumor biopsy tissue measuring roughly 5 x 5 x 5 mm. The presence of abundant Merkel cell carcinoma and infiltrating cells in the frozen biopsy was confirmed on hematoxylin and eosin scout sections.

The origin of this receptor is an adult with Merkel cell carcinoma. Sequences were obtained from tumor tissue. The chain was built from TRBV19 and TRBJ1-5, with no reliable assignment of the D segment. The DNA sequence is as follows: TGTGCCAGTTCCGGGCGGGGTGGGAATCAGCCCCAGCATTTT. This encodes CASSGRGGNQPQHF.